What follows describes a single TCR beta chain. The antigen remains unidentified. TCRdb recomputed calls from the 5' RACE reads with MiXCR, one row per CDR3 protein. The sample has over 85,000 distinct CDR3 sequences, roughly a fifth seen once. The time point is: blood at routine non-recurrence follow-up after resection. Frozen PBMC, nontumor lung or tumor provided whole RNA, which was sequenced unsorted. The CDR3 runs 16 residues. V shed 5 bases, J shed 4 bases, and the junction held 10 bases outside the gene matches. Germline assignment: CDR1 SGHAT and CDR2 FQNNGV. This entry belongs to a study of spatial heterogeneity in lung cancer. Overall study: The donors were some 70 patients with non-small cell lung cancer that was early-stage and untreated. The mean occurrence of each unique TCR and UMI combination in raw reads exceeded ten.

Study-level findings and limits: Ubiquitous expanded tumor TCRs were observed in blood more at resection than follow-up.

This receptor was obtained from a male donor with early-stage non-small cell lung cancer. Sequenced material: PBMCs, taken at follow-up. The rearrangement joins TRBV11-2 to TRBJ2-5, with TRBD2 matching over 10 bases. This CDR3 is CASSQSGRAFTETQYF. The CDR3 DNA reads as TGTGCCAGCAGCCAAAGCGGGAGGGCCTTCACAGAGACCCAGTACTTC.